Listed below are T cell receptor beta chains from one sample, sequenced in a study of long-term antiretroviral therapy in people with HIV. The table came from immunoSEQ multiplex PCR; TCRdb's copy has only in-frame clones and leaves some out. The sample includes approximately 5,000 clones, about three quarters of them seen just once. Source: unsorted PBMCs, taken 1.8 years before starting antiretroviral therapy. The source of these receptors is a man in his forties or fifties with HIV. The CDR3 runs from the conserved cysteine through the conserved F or W. D genes are given only for firm matches. Not every row has a clone size; where given, it reads once, few, many or a size class.

clone_size | j_call | d_call | v_call | cdr3_aa | cdr3_nt
few | TRBJ1-1 | . | TRBV6-5 | CASSLGRMNTEAFF | TGTGCCAGCAGCTTGGGACGGATGAACACTGAAGCTTTCTTT
. | TRBJ2-3 | . | TRBV5-1 | CASSLGQTTTNTDTQYF | TGCGCCAGCAGCTTGGGACAGACAACTACTAACACAGATACGCAGTATTTT
. | TRBJ2-5 | . | TRBV18 | CASSPLRQGETQYF | TGTGCCAGCTCACCATTACGGCAGGGAGAGACCCAGTACTTC
. | TRBJ1-5 | TRBD1 | TRBV6-5 | CASSRDRGNQPQHF | TGTGCCAGCAGTAGAGACAGGGGTAATCAGCCCCAGCATTTT
large | TRBJ2-1 | . | TRBV30 | CAWKVVENEQFF | TGTGCCTGGAAAGTGGTCGAAAATGAGCAGTTCTTC
few | TRBJ2-3 | . | TRBV11-2 | CASKVGDTQYF | TGTGCCAGCAAAGTCGGAGATACGCAGTATTTT
. | TRBJ1-5 | . | TRBV18 | CASSPLGVEGPQHF | TGTGCCAGCTCACCTCTGGGGGTGGAGGGGCCCCAGCATTTT
. | TRBJ2-5 | . | TRBV5-1 | CASREQGALSETQYF | TGCGCCAGCAGAGAACAGGGCGCCCTATCAGAGACCCAGTACTTC
once | TRBJ2-1 | . | TRBV4-1 | CASSQEGWRQHNEQFF | TGCGCCAGCAGCCAAGAAGGTTGGCGACAGCACAATGAGCAGTTCTTC
. | TRBJ2-7 | TRBD2 | TRBV4-2 | CASSQDTGLAGEQYF | TGTGCCAGCAGCCAAGATACGGGACTAGCGGGCGAGCAGTACTTC
few | TRBJ2-1 | . | TRBV7-9 | CASSSSKGEQFF | TGTGCCAGCAGCTCTAGCAAGGGAGAGCAGTTCTTC
. | TRBJ2-7 | . | TRBV28 | CASSPIRWGESSYEQYF | TGTGCCAGCAGTCCAATCCGGTGGGGGGAAAGCTCCTACGAGCAGTACTTC
. | TRBJ1-5 | . | TRBV18 | CASSPPGSNSNQPQHF | TGTGCCAGCTCCCCCCCGGGGTCAAATAGCAATCAGCCCCAGCATTTT
. | TRBJ2-6 | . | TRBV7-9 | CASSLFGRGHAGANVLTF | TGTGCCAGCAGCTTATTTGGGAGGGGGCATGCTGGGGCCAACGTCCTGACTTTC
few | TRBJ1-5 | . | TRBV27 | CASSSQENQPQHF | TGTGCCAGCAGTTCACAGGAAAATCAGCCCCAGCATTTT
. | TRBJ2-7 | TRBD1 | TRBV19 | CASRGTGTGDYEQYF | TGTGCCAGTAGGGGGACCGGGACAGGGGACTACGAGCAGTACTTC
few | TRBJ2-7 | TRBD1 | TRBV27 | CASSFRRGREDEQYF | TGTGCCAGCAGTTTCCGAAGGGGGCGCGAGGACGAGCAGTACTTC
once | TRBJ1-1 | . | TRBV6-6 | CASNLRIETEAFF | TGTGCCAGCAACCTCCGGATAGAGACTGAAGCTTTCTTT
. | TRBJ1-2 | TRBD1 | TRBV25-1 | CASSDNQGASDGYTF | TGTGCCAGCAGTGATAATCAGGGGGCATCGGATGGCTACACCTTC
. | TRBJ2-1 | . | TRBV28 | CASSLQRGVPYNEQFF | TGTGCCAGCAGCCTCCAGAGGGGGGTCCCCTACAATGAGCAGTTCTTC
few | TRBJ2-3 | . | TRBV19 | CASSRTDYTDTQYF | TGTGCCAGTAGTCGGACTGATTACACAGATACGCAGTATTTT
. | TRBJ2-3 | . | TRBV19 | CASSIGPSTDTQYF | TGTGCCAGTAGTATAGGGCCTAGCACAGATACGCAGTATTTT
once | TRBJ2-7 | TRBD2 | TRBV19 | CASSIDEAGVSEQYF | TGTGCCAGTAGTATAGACGAAGCGGGAGTGTCGGAGCAGTACTTC
few | TRBJ2-1 | TRBD2 | TRBV27 | CASSFPSGRYNEQFF | TGTGCCAGCAGTTTCCCTAGCGGACGATACAATGAGCAGTTCTTC
. | TRBJ2-4 | . | TRBV28 | CASSQLVGNIQYF | TGTGCCAGCAGTCAATTGGTGGGAAACATTCAGTACTTC
. | TRBJ2-5 | TRBD2 | TRBV7-9 | CASSLAVAGQETQYF | TGTGCCAGCAGCTTAGCTGTAGCGGGCCAAGAGACCCAGTACTTC
. | TRBJ2-7 | . | TRBV29-1 | CSVEGQPYEQYF | TGCAGCGTTGAAGGGCAACCCTACGAGCAGTACTTC
. | TRBJ2-7 | . | TRBV5-1 | CASSSLLSGADEQYF | TGCGCCAGCAGCTCCCTTCTGTCGGGAGCCGACGAGCAGTACTTC
once | TRBJ2-5 | TRBD2 | TRBV5-6 | CASSLGTSGRETQYF | TGTGCCAGCAGCTTGGGGACTAGCGGGAGGGAGACCCAGTACTTC
. | TRBJ2-7 | TRBD1 | TRBV15 | CATSRDRGFYEQYF | TGTGCCACCAGCAGGGACAGGGGATTCTACGAGCAGTACTTC
. | TRBJ2-3 | . | TRBV6-6 | CASTHTDTQYF | TGTGCCAGCACTCACACAGATACGCAGTATTTT
. | TRBJ2-7 | . | TRBV5-4 | CASSQDRRGSSYEQYF | TGTGCCAGCAGCCAAGATCGGCGAGGTAGCTCCTACGAGCAGTACTTC
. | TRBJ2-1 | . | TRBV13 | CASSLIGWGGLHNEQFF | TGTGCCAGCAGCTTAATCGGGTGGGGTGGACTTCACAATGAGCAGTTCTTC
few | TRBJ2-6 | TRBD2 | TRBV27 | CASSWGGRDSGANVLTF | TGTGCCAGCAGTTGGGGCGGGAGGGATTCTGGGGCCAACGTCCTGACTTTC
once | TRBJ1-4 | . | TRBV9 | CASSPSAGSLRLGEKLFF | TGTGCCAGCAGCCCCTCAGCAGGGTCCCTAAGGTTGGGGGAAAAACTGTTTTTT
. | TRBJ1-1 | . | TRBV18 | CASSLHPQLMNTEAFF | TGTGCCAGCTCTCTTCACCCCCAGCTAATGAACACTGAAGCTTTCTTT
. | TRBJ2-3 | . | TRBV7-8 | CASSLAPSTDTQYF | TGTGCCAGCAGCTTAGCCCCTAGCACAGATACGCAGTATTTT
. | TRBJ2-7 | . | TRBV2 | CASSVRKLSSYEQYF | TGTGCCAGCAGTGTGCGAAAATTAAGCTCCTACGAGCAGTACTTC
. | TRBJ2-7 | TRBD2 | TRBV28 | CASSSPAGLYEQYF | TGTGCCAGCAGCTCCCCAGCGGGGCTCTACGAGCAGTACTTC
. | TRBJ2-1 | TRBD1 | TRBV6-4 | CASSKTGGGGEQFF | TGTGCCAGCAGTAAGACAGGGGGTGGCGGTGAGCAGTTCTTC
. | TRBJ2-5 | . | TRBV28 | CASSPTRRKGPPRETQYF | TGTGCCAGCAGTCCGACCCGGAGGAAGGGCCCACCCAGAGAGACCCAGTACTTC
few | TRBJ1-5 | TRBD1 | TRBV19 | CASSHPGQGQPQHF | TGTGCCAGTAGTCACCCGGGACAGGGGCAGCCCCAGCATTTT
. | TRBJ1-2 | . | TRBV6-5 | CASSMDRRGYTF | TGTGCCAGCAGTATGGACAGAAGGGGCTACACCTTC
. | TRBJ2-5 | TRBD2 | TRBV11-3 | CASSLGVAGVSETQYF | TGTGCCAGCAGCTTAGGGGTAGCGGGAGTGTCAGAGACCCAGTACTTC
. | TRBJ2-7 | . | TRBV6-5 | CASSWALPGTYEQYF | TGTGCCAGCAGTTGGGCCCTTCCGGGGACCTACGAGCAGTACTTC
. | TRBJ2-1 | . | TRBV5-6 | CASSLAREGYNEQFF | TGTGCCAGCAGCTTGGCCAGGGAAGGCTACAATGAGCAGTTCTTC
. | TRBJ2-1 | . | TRBV30 | CAWSVNSLSYNEQFF | TGTGCCTGGAGTGTGAATAGCCTATCCTACAATGAGCAGTTCTTC
. | TRBJ2-5 | TRBD1 | TRBV9 | CASSVEGATGQETQYF | TGTGCCAGCAGCGTAGAGGGGGCGACAGGTCAAGAGACCCAGTACTTC
few | TRBJ2-2 | . | TRBV28 | CATTQGGRNTGELFF | TGTGCCACCACTCAGGGGGGTAGAAACACCGGGGAGCTGTTTTTT
. | TRBJ2-2 | . | TRBV27 | CASSYGAGQTGELFF | TGTGCCAGCAGTTACGGCGCGGGACAAACCGGGGAGCTGTTTTTT
. | TRBJ2-5 | . | TRBV7-9 | CASSFPTGQETQYF | TGTGCCAGCAGCTTCCCCACGGGGCAAGAGACCCAGTACTTC
. | TRBJ1-1 | . | TRBV7-9 | CASSLMNTEAFF | TGTGCCAGCAGCCTTATGAACACTGAAGCTTTCTTT
once | TRBJ2-7 | . | TRBV5-8 | CASKRTFVGSYEQYF | TGTGCCAGCAAAAGAACATTCGTGGGTAGCTACGAGCAGTACTTC
. | TRBJ2-3 | . | TRBV7-8 | CASSLRGSGTSTDTQYF | TGTGCCAGCAGCCTAAGGGGCAGCGGAACTAGCACAGATACGCAGTATTTT
few | TRBJ2-5 | . | TRBV4-1 | CASSQSLGETQYF | TGCGCCAGCAGCCAATCCCTAGGGGAGACCCAGTACTTC
. | TRBJ2-3 | . | TRBV7-3 | CASSAYRVETDTQYF | TGTGCCAGCAGCGCTTACAGGGTTGAGACAGATACGCAGTATTTT